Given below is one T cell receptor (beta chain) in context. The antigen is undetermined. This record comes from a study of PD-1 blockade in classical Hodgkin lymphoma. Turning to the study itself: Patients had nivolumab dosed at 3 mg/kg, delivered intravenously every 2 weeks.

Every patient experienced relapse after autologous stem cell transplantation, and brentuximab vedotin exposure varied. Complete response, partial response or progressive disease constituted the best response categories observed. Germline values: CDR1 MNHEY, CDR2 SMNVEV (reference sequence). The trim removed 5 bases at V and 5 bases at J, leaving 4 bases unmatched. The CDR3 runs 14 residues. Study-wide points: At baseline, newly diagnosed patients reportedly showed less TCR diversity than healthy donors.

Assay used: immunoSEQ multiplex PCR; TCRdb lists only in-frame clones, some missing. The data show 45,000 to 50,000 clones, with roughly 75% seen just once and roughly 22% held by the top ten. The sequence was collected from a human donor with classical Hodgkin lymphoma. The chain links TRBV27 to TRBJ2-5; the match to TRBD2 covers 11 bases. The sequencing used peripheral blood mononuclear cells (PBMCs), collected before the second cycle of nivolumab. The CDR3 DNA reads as TGTGCCAGCAGTACTAGCGGGGGCGGCGAGACCCAGTACTTC. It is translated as CASSTSGGGETQYF.